This TCR beta chain was sequenced in a study of blood T cell repertoires in COVID-19. Turning to the study itself: The origin of the acute and convalescent COVID-19 samples was the United States, Italy and Spain. Nucleic acid was either cDNA or gDNA, and it came from T cells, B-cell-depleted T cells, or PBMCs.

Source study methods: Reference gene primer amplification yielded estimated nucleated cell counts. TCRdb's copy holds only in-frame clones and misses some; the assay was immunoSEQ multiplex PCR. V and J calls and clone size are as listed in that table; D and trimming were resolved from the DNA. The sample has under 150,000 clones; about 79% are singletons. Germline values: CDR1 MNHEY, CDR2 SVGEGT. Trimming stripped 5 bases from V and 4 bases from J, with 24 bases between. The CDR3 consists of 17 residues. The V gene is TRBV6-2 or TRBV6-3, the J gene TRBJ2-7, with D possibly TRBD1 on 5 matching bases. Sequences were obtained from peripheral blood. This receptor was taken from an elderly woman with active or convalescent COVID-19. This chain's CDR3 is CASSPRVYSFKKYEQYF. CDR3 DNA: TGTGCCAGCAGTCCCAGGGTCTACTCATTCAAAAAATACGAGCAGTACTTC.